The clone carrying this T cell receptor (beta chain) was recorded once. Antigen: not known. Conversion of TCR transcripts into cDNA relied on 5'RACE template switching, which added a universal primer site and UMIs. TCRdb reprocessed the 5' RACE reads via MiXCR and lists one record per CDR3 protein. The data show hundreds of thousands of distinct CDR3 sequences, 9% to 15% seen once. V was clipped by 2 bases and J by 5 bases; unmatched bases: 8. CDR1 is ENHRY, CDR2 SYGVKD, per germline. This CDR3 comprises 15 residues. This entry is derived from a study of T cells after yellow fever vaccination. Regarding the study as a whole: Once the booster was given, most primary-vaccination clones reappeared, at roughly 96% for CD4 and roughly 90% for CD8.

The sequences come from PBMCs, collected on the day of the yellow fever booster vaccination. The sequence was collected from a young man who received the YFV17D yellow fever vaccine. J is TRBJ2-5 and V is TRBV10-3, with TRBD2 matching over 7 bases. This CDR3 is CAISEPGLGRETQYF. The CDR3 nucleotides read TGTGCCATCAGTGAGCCGGGACTCGGGAGGGAGACCCAGTACTTC.